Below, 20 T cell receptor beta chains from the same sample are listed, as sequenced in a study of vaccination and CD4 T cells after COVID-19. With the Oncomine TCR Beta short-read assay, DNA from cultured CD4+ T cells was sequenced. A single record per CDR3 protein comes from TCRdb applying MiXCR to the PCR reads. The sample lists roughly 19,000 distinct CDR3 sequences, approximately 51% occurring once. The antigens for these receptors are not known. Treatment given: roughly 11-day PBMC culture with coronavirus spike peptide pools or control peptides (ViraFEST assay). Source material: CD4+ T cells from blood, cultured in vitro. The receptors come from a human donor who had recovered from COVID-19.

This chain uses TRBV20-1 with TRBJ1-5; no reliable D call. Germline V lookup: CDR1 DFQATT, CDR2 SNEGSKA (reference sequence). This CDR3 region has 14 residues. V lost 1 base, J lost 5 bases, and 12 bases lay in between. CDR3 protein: CSARAVTPDQPQHF. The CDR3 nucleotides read TGCAGTGCTAGAGCCGTGACCCCAGATCAGCCCCAGCATTTT.

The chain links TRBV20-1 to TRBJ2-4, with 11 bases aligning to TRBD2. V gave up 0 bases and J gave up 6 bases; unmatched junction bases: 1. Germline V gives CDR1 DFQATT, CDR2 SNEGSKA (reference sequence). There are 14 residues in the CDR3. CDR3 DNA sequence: TGCAGTGCTAGAGAAACTAGCGGGGGAAACATTCAGTACTTC. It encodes CSARETSGGNIQYF.

This CDR3 is CASSLNMGETQYF. The CDR3 region has the DNA TGTGCCAGCAGTCTTAACATGGGGGAGACCCAGTACTTC. The J gene is TRBJ2-5, the V gene TRBV2, with D uncertain. Germline V gives CDR1 SNHLY, CDR2 FYNNEI. Trimming cost V 5 bases and J 5 bases, with 12 bases left between them. This CDR3 contains 13 residues.

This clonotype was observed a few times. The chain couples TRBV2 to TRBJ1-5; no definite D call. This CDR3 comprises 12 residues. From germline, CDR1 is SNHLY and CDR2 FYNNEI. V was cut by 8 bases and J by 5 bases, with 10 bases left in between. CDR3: CASSGDHQPQHF. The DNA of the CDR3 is TGTGCCAGCTCAGGCGATCATCAGCCCCAGCATTTT. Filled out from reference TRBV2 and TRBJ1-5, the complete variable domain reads EPEVTQTPSHQVTQMGQEVILRCVPISNHLYFYWYRQILGQKVEFLVSFYNNEISEKSEIFDDQFSVERPDGSNFTLKIRSTKLEDSAMYFCASSGDHQPQHFGDGTRLSIL.

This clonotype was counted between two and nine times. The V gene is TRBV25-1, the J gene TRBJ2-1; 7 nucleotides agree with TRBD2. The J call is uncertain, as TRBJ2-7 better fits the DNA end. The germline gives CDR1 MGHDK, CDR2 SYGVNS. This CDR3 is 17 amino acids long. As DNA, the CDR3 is TGTGCCAGCAGTCCGCAATCCGTAGCGGGCCTCTCCTACGAGCAGTACTTC. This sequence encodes CASSPQSVAGLSYEQYF.

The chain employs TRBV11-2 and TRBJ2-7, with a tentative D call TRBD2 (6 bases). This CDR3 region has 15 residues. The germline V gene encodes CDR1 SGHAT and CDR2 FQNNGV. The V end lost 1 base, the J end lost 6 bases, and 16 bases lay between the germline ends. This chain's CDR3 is CASSLGWEASREQYF. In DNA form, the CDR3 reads TGTGCCAGCAGCTTAGGGTGGGAGGCCTCCCGCGAGCAGTACTTC.

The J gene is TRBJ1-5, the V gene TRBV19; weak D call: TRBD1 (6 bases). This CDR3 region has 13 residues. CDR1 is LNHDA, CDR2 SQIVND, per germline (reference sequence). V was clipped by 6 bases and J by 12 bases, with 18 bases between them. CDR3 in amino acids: CASRPIDRDNQHF. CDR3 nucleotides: TGTGCCAGTAGGCCTATAGACCGGGACAACCAGCATTTT.

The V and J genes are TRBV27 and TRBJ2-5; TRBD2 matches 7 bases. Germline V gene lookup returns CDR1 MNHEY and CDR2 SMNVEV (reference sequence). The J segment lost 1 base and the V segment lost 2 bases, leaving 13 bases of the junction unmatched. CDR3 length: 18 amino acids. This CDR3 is CASSLGSRWEGLQETQYF. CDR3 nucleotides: TGTGCCAGCAGTTTAGGTTCCCGGTGGGAGGGACTCCAAGAGACCCAGTACTTC.

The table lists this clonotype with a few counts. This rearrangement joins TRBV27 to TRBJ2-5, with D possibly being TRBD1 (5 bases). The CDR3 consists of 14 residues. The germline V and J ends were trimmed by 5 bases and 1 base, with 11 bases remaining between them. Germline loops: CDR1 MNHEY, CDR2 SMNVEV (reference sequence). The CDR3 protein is CASSPWGSQETQYF. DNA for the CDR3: TGTGCCAGCAGTCCCTGGGGCAGCCAAGAGACCCAGTACTTC.

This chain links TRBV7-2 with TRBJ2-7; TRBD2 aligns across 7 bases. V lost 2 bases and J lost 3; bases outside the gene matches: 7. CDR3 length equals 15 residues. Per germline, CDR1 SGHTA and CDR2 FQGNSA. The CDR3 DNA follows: TGTGCCAGCAGCTTACTAGCGGTGGGGCTCTACGAGCAGTACTTC. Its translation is CASSLLAVGLYEQYF.

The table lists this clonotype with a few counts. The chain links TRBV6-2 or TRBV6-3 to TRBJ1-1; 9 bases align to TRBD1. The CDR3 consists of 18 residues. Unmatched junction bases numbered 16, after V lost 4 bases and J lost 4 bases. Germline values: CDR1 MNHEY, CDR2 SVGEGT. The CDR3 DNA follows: TGTGCCAGCAGTTCACCCGGGACAGGGTTAAGAAGGGGCACTGAAGCTTTCTTT. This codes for CASSSPGTGLRRGTEAFF.

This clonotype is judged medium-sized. In nucleotides, the CDR3 is TGTGCCAGCAGCCGGGGACAGGGGGGTGGCTACACCTTC. Its translation: CASSRGQGGGYTF. The rearrangement joins TRBV7-3 to TRBJ1-2; 11 bases are shared with TRBD1. V dropped 5 bases and J dropped 7; count of bases not matched to a gene: 3. The CDR3 loop spans 13 amino acids. Germline V gene sequence: CDR1 SGHTA, CDR2 FQGTGA.

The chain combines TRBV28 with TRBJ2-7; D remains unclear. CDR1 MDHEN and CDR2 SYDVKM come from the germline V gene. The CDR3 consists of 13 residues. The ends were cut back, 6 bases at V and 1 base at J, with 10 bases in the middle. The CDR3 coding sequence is TGTGCCAGCAGGGGGAAAGGGTCCTACGAGCAGTACTTC. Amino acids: CASRGKGSYEQYF.

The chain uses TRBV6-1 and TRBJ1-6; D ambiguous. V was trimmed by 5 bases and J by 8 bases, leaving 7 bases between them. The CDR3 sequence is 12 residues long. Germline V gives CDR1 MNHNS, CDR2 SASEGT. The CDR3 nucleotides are TGTGCCAGCAGTCACCCAGATTCACCCCTCCACTTT. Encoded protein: CASSHPDSPLHF.

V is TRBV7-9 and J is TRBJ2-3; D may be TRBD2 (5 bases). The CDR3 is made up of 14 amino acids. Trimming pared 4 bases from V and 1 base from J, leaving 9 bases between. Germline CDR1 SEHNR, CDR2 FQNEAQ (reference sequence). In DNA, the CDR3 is TGTGCCAGCAGCTCCGGGATCGGCACAGATACGCAGTATTTT. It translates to CASSSGIGTDTQYF.

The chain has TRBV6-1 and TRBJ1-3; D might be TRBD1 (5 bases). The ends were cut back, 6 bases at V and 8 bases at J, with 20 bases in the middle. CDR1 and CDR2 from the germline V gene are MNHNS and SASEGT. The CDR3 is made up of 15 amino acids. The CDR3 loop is CASSPDTGVRDTIYF. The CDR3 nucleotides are TGTGCCAGCAGCCCCGACACGGGGGTACGCGACACCATATATTTT.

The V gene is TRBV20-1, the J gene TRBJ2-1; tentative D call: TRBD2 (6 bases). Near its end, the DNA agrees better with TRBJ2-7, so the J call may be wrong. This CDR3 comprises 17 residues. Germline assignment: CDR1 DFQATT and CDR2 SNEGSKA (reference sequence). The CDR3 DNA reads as TGCAGTGCTAGAGATCTTTCGGGAGCGGGTCGAGGGTCCGAGCAGTACTTC. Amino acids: CSARDLSGAGRGSEQYF.

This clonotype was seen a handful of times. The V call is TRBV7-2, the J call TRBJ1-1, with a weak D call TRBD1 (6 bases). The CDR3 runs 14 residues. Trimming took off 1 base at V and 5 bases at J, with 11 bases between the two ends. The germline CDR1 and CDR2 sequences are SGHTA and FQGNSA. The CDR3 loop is CASSLEGGRTEAFF. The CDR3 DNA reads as TGTGCCAGCAGCTTAGAGGGGGGGAGGACTGAAGCTTTCTTT.

This CDR3 is CASSLAEGGTQYF. CDR3 DNA: TGTGCCAGCAGTTTGGCTGAGGGAGGGACCCAGTACTTC. This rearrangement joins TRBV28 to TRBJ2-5; TRBD2 might be the D (6 bases). V lost 3 bases and J 7 bases, leaving 12 bases between the germline ends. The length of the CDR3 is 13 residues. Germline loops: CDR1 MDHEN, CDR2 SYDVKM.

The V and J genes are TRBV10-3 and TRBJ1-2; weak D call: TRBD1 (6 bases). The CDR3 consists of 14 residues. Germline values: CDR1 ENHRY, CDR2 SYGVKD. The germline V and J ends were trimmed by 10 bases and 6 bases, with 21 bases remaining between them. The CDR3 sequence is CANRAGDARDGYTF. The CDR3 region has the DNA TGTGCCAATCGGGCAGGGGACGCCCGAGATGGCTACACCTTC.